This passage covers 24 T cell receptor beta chains from one sample sequenced in a study of blood T cell repertoires in COVID-19. Assay used: immunoSEQ multiplex PCR; TCRdb lists only in-frame clones, some missing. This table has around 48,000 clones, roughly nine tenths appearing once. Sequences were obtained from peripheral blood. The receptors stem from a man aged 55 to 69 with active or convalescent COVID-19.

The chain has TRBV5-1 and TRBJ1-2; 8 bases align to TRBD1. The CDR3 is made up of 16 amino acids. The germline V gene encodes CDR1 SGHRS and CDR2 YFSETQ. Germline trimming cut 4 bases from V and 4 bases from J; bases unmatched to any gene: 12. The CDR3 here is CASSQGTGETIYGYTF. In DNA, the CDR3 is TGCGCCAGCAGCCAAGGGACAGGCGAAACTATCTATGGCTACACCTTC. Based on the CDR3 plus reference TRBV5-1 and TRBJ1-2, the full variable domain is KAGVTQTPRYLIKTRGQQVTLSCSPISGHRSVSWYQQTPGQGLQFLFEYFSETQRNKGNFPGRFSGRQFSNSRSEMNVSTLELGDSALYLCASSQGTGETIYGYTFGSGTRLTVV.

The rearrangement uses TRBV7-2 and TRBJ1-1; a possible D gene is TRBD1 (6 bases). This CDR3 region has 14 residues. V dropped 5 bases and J dropped 3 bases, with 13 bases sitting between them. Per germline, CDR1 SGHTA and CDR2 FQGNSA. As DNA, the CDR3 is TGTGCCAGCAGCGTAGAAAGGACAGACACTGAAGCTTTCTTT. The encoded protein is CASSVERTDTEAFF.

The rearrangement uses TRBV5-1 and TRBJ2-5, with a possible D match to TRBD2 (6 bases). Germline values: CDR1 SGHRS, CDR2 YFSETQ. V dropped 4 bases and J dropped 2 bases, with 12 bases sitting between them. The length of the CDR3 is 14 residues. CDR3 amino acids: CASSPGLSQETQYF. CDR3 bases: TGCGCCAGCAGCCCGGGACTTTCTCAAGAGACCCAGTACTTC.

The J gene is TRBJ1-5, the V gene TRBV28; maybe TRBD1 (6 bases). Deletions cut 6 bases from V and 1 base from J, with 16 bases between. The CDR3 has 16 residues. Germline V gives CDR1 MDHEN, CDR2 SYDVKM. CDR3: CASSPRGTPSNQPQHF. The CDR3 DNA is TGTGCCAGCAGCCCAAGGGGGACACCAAGCAATCAGCCCCAGCATTTT.

The chain carries TRBV9 and TRBJ2-3, with 15 bases fitting TRBD2. The CDR3 contains 17 residues. V was pared by 4 bases and J by 5 bases, with 8 bases of the junction left unmatched. Germline V CDR1 and CDR2: SGDLS, YYNGEE. CDR3 amino acids: CASSTGLAGGRVDTQYF. Here the CDR3 DNA reads TGTGCCAGCAGCACCGGACTAGCGGGGGGGCGGGTAGATACGCAGTATTTT.

In this sample, this clone turned up once. CDR3 DNA: TGTGCCAGCAGTCTGGGGACAGGGGATGGCTACACCTTC. It specifies CASSLGTGDGYTF. The V gene is TRBV12-3 or TRBV12-4, the J gene TRBJ1-2; 10 nucleotides agree with TRBD1. J was trimmed by 6 bases and V by 5 bases; bases with no gene match: 3. The CDR3 is 13 residues long.

This clone was recorded only once. This chain connects TRBV7-2 to TRBJ2-7; D ambiguous. The V gene's germline CDR1 is SGHTA and CDR2 FQGNSA. The CDR3 covers 13 residues. Trimming stripped 4 bases from V and 4 bases from J, with 11 bases between. CDR3 protein: CASSSGAFYEQYF. DNA for the CDR3: TGTGCCAGCAGCTCCGGAGCATTTTACGAGCAGTACTTC.

The gene calls are TRBV19 and TRBJ1-1, with 8 bases matching TRBD1. The CDR3 has 16 amino acids. V trimming: 5 bases; J trimming: 4 bases; junction bases outside the gene matches: 12. CDR1 and CDR2 from the germline V gene are LNHDA and SQIVND (reference sequence). CDR3 loop: CASSSQGGIFGTEAFF. The DNA for the CDR3 is TGTGCCAGTAGTTCACAGGGGGGAATTTTTGGCACTGAAGCTTTCTTT.

This rearrangement joins TRBV14 to TRBJ1-4; D is uncertain. Germline V gives CDR1 SGHDN, CDR2 FVKESK. Trimming took off 0 bases at V and 1 base at J, with 6 bases between the two ends. The CDR3 is 15 residues long. Written as DNA, the CDR3 is TGTGCCAGCAGCCAAGATCGGGTAACTAATGAAAAACTGTTTTTT. Translation: CASSQDRVTNEKLFF.

The chain uses TRBV7-9 and TRBJ1-4, with D hard to call. V lost 5 bases and J 6 bases, leaving 16 bases between the germline ends. The CDR3 totals 15 residues. CDR1 is SEHNR and CDR2 is FQNEAQ in the germline V gene (reference sequence). The DNA for the CDR3 is TGTGCCAGCAGCCCGATGGGAGGGTGGGATGAAAAACTGTTTTTT. This translates into CASSPMGGWDEKLFF.

The CDR3 DNA reads as TGTGCCAGCGGGACTAGCGGGGGAGGTACGCAGTATTTT. The encoded protein is CASGTSGGGTQYF. The rearrangement uses TRBV27 and TRBJ2-3, with TRBD2 matching 14 bases. The CDR3 sequence is 13 residues long. The V gene's germline CDR1 is MNHEY and CDR2 SMNVEV (reference sequence). V lost 8 bases and J lost 8; bases outside the gene matches: 3.

V is TRBV6-5 and J is TRBJ1-4; D call uncertain. This CDR3 is 14 amino acids long. The germline V gene encodes CDR1 MNHEY and CDR2 SVGAGI. Trimming removed 7 bases at V and 7 bases at J, with 16 bases between. This CDR3 is CASNPRLWSEKLFF. The CDR3 DNA reads TGTGCCAGCAATCCTCGCCTTTGGAGTGAAAAACTGTTTTTT.

This clone has a single count. This chain connects TRBV5-1 to TRBJ2-1; 8 bases map to TRBD2. V shed 3 bases, J shed 0 bases, and the junction held 17 bases outside the gene matches. The germline gives CDR1 SGHRS, CDR2 YFSETQ. The CDR3 is made up of 20 amino acids. CDR3 nucleotides: TGCGCCAGCAGCTCCTTAGGAGCGGGGGTTAGTCCTAGCTCCTACAATGAGCAGTTCTTC. The encoded protein is CASSSLGAGVSPSSYNEQFF.

The chain has TRBV7-2 and TRBJ2-3, with D possibly TRBD2 on 7 matching bases. CDR1 is SGHTA and CDR2 is FQGNSA in the germline V gene. Between the trimmed V and J ends, which lost 1 base and 4 bases, there was a span of 15 bases. This CDR3 region has 16 residues. CDR3 sequence reads: CASSLGTAGAADTQYF. The DNA for the CDR3 is TGTGCCAGCAGCTTAGGAACGGCGGGGGCGGCAGATACGCAGTATTTT.

This sequence joins TRBV24-1 and TRBJ1-2; TRBD1 matches 7 bases. The CDR3 sequence is 14 residues long. Germline values: CDR1 KGHDR, CDR2 SFDVKD. V lost 2 bases to trimming and J lost 5 bases; unmatched junction nucleotides: 4. In DNA, the CDR3 is TGTGCCACCAGTGATTCGGTGACAGGGTATGGCTACACCTTC. Translating it yields CATSDSVTGYGYTF.

The gene calls are TRBV2 and TRBJ2-7, with D possibly being TRBD2 (6 bases). The CDR3 is 14 residues long. Trimming cost V 3 bases and J 2 bases, with 11 bases left between them. CDR1 and CDR2 (germline): SNHLY, FYNNEI. The CDR3 DNA follows: TGTGCCAGCAGTGAGTTAGCGGCAACCTACGAGCAGTACTTC. This gives the protein CASSELAATYEQYF.

CDR3 loop: CATNGGRAYEQYF. The CDR3 DNA follows: TGTGCCACCAACGGGGGGAGGGCCTACGAGCAGTACTTC. The chain combines TRBV28 with TRBJ2-7; 7 bases map to TRBD2. The ends lost 10 bases at V and 2 bases at J; junction bases unmatched: 8. The V gene's germline CDR1 is MDHEN and CDR2 SYDVKM. The CDR3 has 13 amino acids.

The rearrangement links TRBV18 to TRBJ1-5; D might be TRBD1 (5 bases). Trimming shortened V by 3 bases and J by 7 bases, and 16 bases separated the two germline ends. The germline CDR1 and CDR2 sequences are KGHSH and LQKENI. The CDR3 is made up of 15 amino acids. This CDR3 is CASSPDGGGGQPQHF. The DNA of the CDR3 is TGTGCCAGCTCACCGGATGGGGGGGGTGGCCAGCCCCAGCATTTT.

The chain joins TRBV28 to TRBJ1-1; 8 bases fit TRBD1. Germline CDR1 reads MDHEN; CDR2 reads SYDVKM. The CDR3 is made up of 15 amino acids. The V segment lost 7 bases and the J segment 1 base; nucleotides outside the gene matches: 8. The CDR3 loop reads CASTLRGRGNTEAFF. The CDR3 DNA reads as TGTGCCAGCACCCTCAGGGGGCGAGGGAACACTGAAGCTTTCTTT.

In this sample, this clone is medium-sized (0.01 to 0.1%). J is TRBJ2-1 and V is TRBV6-5; 9 bases align to TRBD2. After removal of 6 bases from V and 6 bases from J, the junction contained 3 bases not matched to a gene. CDR1 is MNHEY and CDR2 is SVGAGI in the germline V gene. The CDR3 has 13 amino acids. DNA for the CDR3: TGTGCCAGCAGCCTTAGCGGGGGCAATGAGCAGTTCTTC. Encoded protein: CASSLSGGNEQFF.

The gene calls are TRBV5-1 and TRBJ2-1; 14 bases align to TRBD2. Germline assignment: CDR1 SGHRS and CDR2 YFSETQ. The CDR3 loop spans 15 amino acids. V gave up 4 bases and J gave up 9 bases; unmatched junction bases: 6. The CDR3: CASSPTSGGAGEQFF. The CDR3, as DNA: TGCGCCAGCAGCCCGACTAGCGGGGGGGCTGGTGAGCAGTTCTTC.

The rearrangement joins TRBV12-3 or TRBV12-4 to TRBJ1-1; TRBD1 might be the D (5 bases). The CDR3 has 13 residues. V lost 5 bases to trimming and J lost 1 base, with 8 bases between them. The CDR3 loop reads CASSRQKNTEAFF. CDR3 nucleotide sequence: TGTGCCAGCAGTAGACAGAAGAACACTGAAGCTTTCTTT.

The V gene is TRBV18, the J gene TRBJ2-1; D not certain. The V and J ends lost 3 bases and 3 bases respectively, with 6 bases between them. The CDR3 spans 13 residues. CDR1 KGHSH and CDR2 LQKENI come from the germline V gene. The CDR3 protein is CASSPSNYNEQFF. CDR3 nucleotides: TGTGCCAGCTCACCGAGCAACTACAATGAGCAGTTCTTC.

The chain has TRBV2 and TRBJ1-4; tentatively, D is TRBD1 (6 bases). The V gene lost 6 bases and the J gene lost 6 bases, with 17 bases spanning the gap. The CDR3 runs 15 residues. Germline V gives CDR1 SNHLY, CDR2 FYNNEI. CDR3 in DNA: TGTGCCAGCAGGGGGACAAGTGGGGTCGATGAAAAACTGTTTTTT. Protein: CASRGTSGVDEKLFF.